Sequencing of this T cell receptor (beta chain) was carried out in a study of T cells in Graves' hyperthyroidism and ophthalmopathy. With a duration under 2 months, the hyperthyroidism was newly diagnosed in patients aged 18 to 65. Diagnoses were made from clinical symptoms, serum measures (thyroxine and TRAb), thyroid ultrasound and orbital computed tomography. The V and J ends lost 3 bases and 0 bases respectively, with 21 bases between them. CDR1 MDHEN and CDR2 SYDVKM come from the germline V gene. The CDR3 has 19 residues. There were TCR beta CDR3 regions amplified from RNA transcripts. HTBI primers drove first-round RT-PCR of the TCR CDR3. TCRdb re-analysed the multiplex PCR reads in MiXCR, keeping a single row per CDR3 protein. The sample holds roughly 380,000 distinct CDR3 sequences; under 20% are singletons and the top ten take 3.5% to 4%. This clonotype was seen many times.

J is TRBJ1-5 and V is TRBV28; D remains ambiguous. The TCR was taken from a woman aged 18-29 years with Graves' hyperthyroidism. The specimen sequenced was blood. CDR3 amino acids: CASSLGLLVWGTSNQPQHF. CDR3 coding DNA: TGTGCCAGCAGTTTGGGCTTATTAGTTTGGGGAACTAGCAATCAGCCCCAGCATTTT.